This entry concerns a single T cell receptor (beta chain). Its antigen is as yet unknown. The source of the sample is a study of shared clonotypes between healthy human individuals. The study's findings and limits: Among donors, clonotype sharing was expected to be affected by sequencing depth.

Naive CD8 cells lacked CD45RO, underwent positive selection for CCR7 and left out terminally differentiated effector memory CD45RA+ cells. Profiled with immunoSEQ multiplex PCR; TCRdb holds only in-frame clones, not every one. The data hold 2 million to 2.5 million clones, with approximately 94% observed a single time. Looked up from germline, CDR1 is MGHRA and CDR2 is YSYEKL. The CDR3 is 13 amino acids. Trimming left V 4 bases short and J 8 bases short, with 12 bases between. The receptor comes from a man aged 18 to 35 in good health. Sequenced material: naive CD8+ T cells sorted from blood. This chain joins TRBV4-1 and TRBJ2-1; no reliable D call. CDR3: CASSLAPGHEQFF. The CDR3 DNA sequence: TGCGCCAGCAGCCTGGCCCCCGGTCATGAGCAGTTCTTC.